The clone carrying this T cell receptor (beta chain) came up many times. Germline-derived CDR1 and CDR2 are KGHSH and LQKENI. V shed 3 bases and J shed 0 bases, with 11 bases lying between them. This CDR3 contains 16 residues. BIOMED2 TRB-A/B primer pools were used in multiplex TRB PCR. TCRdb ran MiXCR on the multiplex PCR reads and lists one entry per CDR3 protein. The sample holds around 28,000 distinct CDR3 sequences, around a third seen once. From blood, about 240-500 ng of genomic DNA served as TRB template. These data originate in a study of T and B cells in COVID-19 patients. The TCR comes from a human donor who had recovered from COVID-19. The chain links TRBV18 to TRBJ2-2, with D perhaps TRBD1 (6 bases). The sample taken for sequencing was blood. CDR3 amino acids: CASSPLTGANTGELFF. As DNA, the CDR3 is TGTGCCAGCTCACCTCTGACAGGCGCGAACACCGGGGAGCTGTTTTTT. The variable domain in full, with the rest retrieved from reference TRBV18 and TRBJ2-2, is NAGVMQNPRHLVRRRGQEARLRCSPMKGHSHVYWYRQLPEEGLKFMVYLQKENIIDESGMPKERFSAEFPKEGPSILRIQQVVRGDSAAYFCASSPLTGANTGELFFGEGSRLTVL.